These 30 T cell receptor beta chains were sequenced from one sample in a study of cytomegalovirus exposure and HLA in healthy donors. PCR used 60 Vbeta primers and 13 Jbeta primers. Method: immunoSEQ multiplex PCR; TCRdb's copy keeps in-frame clones and lacks some. The sample holds around 160,000 clones, about 65% seen once. The sample consisted of PBMCs. The receptors originated from a woman under 30 in good health and CMV-seropositive.

The chain carries TRBV19 and TRBJ1-2; TRBD1 matches at 12 bases. Germline trimming cut 4 bases from V and 2 bases from J; bases unmatched to any gene: 5. The CDR3 has 16 amino acids. Germline CDR1 LNHDA, CDR2 SQIVND (reference sequence). CDR3 nucleotide sequence: TGTGCCAGTAGTAGGGACAGGGGGCAGATGAACTATGGCTACACCTTC. Translated: CASSRDRGQMNYGYTF.

The chain links TRBV28 to TRBJ2-3; D might be TRBD2 (6 bases). The CDR3 is 15 amino acids. The V gene lost 5 bases and the J gene lost 4 bases, with 16 bases spanning the gap. From germline, CDR1 is MDHEN and CDR2 SYDVKM. CDR3 sequence (DNA): TGTGCCAGCAGTGGGGGACTCCAAGTGGCAGATACGCAGTATTTT. Its protein product is CASSGGLQVADTQYF.

This rearrangement joins TRBV4-1 to TRBJ2-1; TRBD1 aligns across 9 bases. With 1 base clipped from V and 6 bases from J, the junction kept 7 bases outside the gene matches. The CDR3 loop spans 16 amino acids. Germline CDR1 reads MGHRA; CDR2 reads YSYEKL. CDR3 protein: CASSQAEQGARNEQFF. In DNA, the CDR3 is TGCGCCAGCAGCCAAGCTGAACAGGGGGCGCGCAATGAGCAGTTCTTC.

The V and J genes are TRBV7-9 and TRBJ2-1; TRBD2 matches at 8 bases. This CDR3 comprises 16 residues. Per germline, CDR1 SEHNR and CDR2 FQNEAQ (reference sequence). With 2 bases clipped from V and 8 bases from J, the junction kept 11 bases outside the gene matches. This CDR3 reads CASSLRPRGGQDEQFF. The CDR3 DNA reads as TGTGCCAGCAGCTTACGGCCTCGCGGGGGGCAAGATGAGCAGTTCTTC.

The chain has TRBV13 and TRBJ2-1; 9 nucleotides agree with TRBD2. V lost 4 bases and J lost 6; bases outside the gene matches: 7. This CDR3 is 15 amino acids long. Germline-derived CDR1 and CDR2 are PRHDT and FYEKMQ (reference sequence). CDR3: CASSSGGGGANEQFF. Written as DNA, the CDR3 is TGTGCCAGCAGCTCCGGGGGCGGGGGGGCCAATGAGCAGTTCTTC. The full variable domain, in which reference TRBV13 and TRBJ2-1 provide the parts outside the CDR3, is AAGVIQSPRHLIKEKRETATLKCYPIPRHDTVYWYQQGPGQDPQFLISFYEKMQSDKGSIPDRFSAQQFSDYHSELNMSSLELGDSALYFCASSSGGGGANEQFFGPGTRLTVL.

The rearrangement uses TRBV9 and TRBJ1-1; 7 positions match TRBD1. Losses at the gene ends were 0 bases for V and 5 bases for J; bases not matched to a gene: 13. The CDR3 is 17 residues long. Germline V gene lookup returns CDR1 SGDLS and CDR2 YYNGEE. The CDR3 DNA reads as TGTGCCAGCAGCGTAGGGGAAGGGGGCATACCTTGGACTGAAGCTTTCTTT. Its protein is CASSVGEGGIPWTEAFF. Full variable domain (remainder filled in from reference TRBV9 and TRBJ1-1): DSGVTQTPKHLITATGQRVTLRCSPRSGDLSVYWYQQSLDQGLQFLIQYYNGEERAKGNILERFSAQQFPDLHSELNLSSLELGDSALYFCASSVGEGGIPWTEAFFGQGTRLTVV.

The V and J genes are TRBV5-6 and TRBJ1-2; 8 bases are shared with TRBD1. CDR1 is SGHDT and CDR2 is YYEEEE in the germline V gene. This CDR3 spans 15 amino acids. After removal of 0 bases from V and 4 bases from J, the junction contained 5 bases not matched to a gene. CDR3 sequence: CASSLASGGTYGYTF. DNA of the CDR3: TGTGCCAGCAGCTTGGCCTCAGGGGGCACCTATGGCTACACCTTC.

The chain joins TRBV7-6 to TRBJ2-5, with D maybe TRBD2 (5 bases). The CDR3 consists of 13 residues. The V and J ends lost 7 bases and 1 base respectively, with 10 bases between them. CDR1 is SGHVS and CDR2 is FNYEAQ in the germline V gene. CDR3: CASTGAAQETQYF. The CDR3 nucleotides are TGTGCCAGCACCGGAGCGGCCCAAGAGACCCAGTACTTC. Variable domain in full (rest from reference TRBV7-6 and TRBJ2-5): GAGVSQSPRYKVTKRGQDVALRCDPISGHVSLYWYRQALGQGPEFLTYFNYEAQQDKSGLPNDRFSAERPEGSISTLTIQRTEQRDSAMYRCASTGAAQETQYFGPGTRLLVL.

The V gene is TRBV7-3, the J gene TRBJ2-5; D is undetermined. CDR3 size: 13 residues. Germline lookup yields CDR1 SGHTA and CDR2 FQGTGA. Trimming pared 3 bases from V and 5 bases from J, leaving 10 bases between. CDR3 region: CASSLLDGETQYF. The CDR3, as DNA: TGTGCCAGCAGCTTGTTAGACGGGGAGACCCAGTACTTC.

The chain uses TRBV10-2 and TRBJ1-2, with 8 bases identical to TRBD1. CDR1 and CDR2 from the germline V gene are WSHSY and SAAADI. With 8 bases clipped from V and 5 bases from J, the junction kept 19 bases outside the gene matches. The CDR3 loop spans 17 amino acids. CDR3 amino acids: CASWEARQGKDGYGYTF. The CDR3 bases are TGCGCCAGCTGGGAAGCTAGACAGGGGAAGGACGGATATGGCTACACCTTC.

This clone was detected only a few times. The J gene is TRBJ2-3, the V gene TRBV27, with 9 positions matching TRBD1. This CDR3 has 16 residues. The trim removed 3 bases at V and 0 bases at J, leaving 4 bases unmatched. CDR1 is MNHEY and CDR2 is SMNVEV in the germline V gene (reference sequence). The CDR3 coding sequence is TGTGCCAGCAGTTTCGACAGGGGGGGTAGCACAGATACGCAGTATTTT. This codes for CASSFDRGGSTDTQYF.

This clone appeared a few times. V is TRBV2 and J is TRBJ1-4, with 9 positions matching TRBD1. V shed 2 bases and J 0 bases; nucleotides not matched to a gene: 4. From germline, CDR1 is SNHLY and CDR2 FYNNEI. This CDR3 contains 17 residues. CDR3: CASSERTGDPTNEKLFF. DNA for the CDR3: TGTGCCAGCAGTGAACGGACAGGGGACCCAACTAATGAAAAACTGTTTTTT.

V usage is TRBV7-9 and J usage is TRBJ1-1; 9 bases are shared with TRBD1. J gave up 6 bases and V 10 bases, and 9 bases lay outside the gene matches. The CDR3 sequence is 13 residues long. Germline assignment: CDR1 SEHNR and CDR2 FQNEAQ (reference sequence). As DNA, the CDR3 is TGTGCCATTCCTAGGACAGGGGCCCCTGAAGCTTTCTTT. This translates into CAIPRTGAPEAFF.

The rearrangement uses TRBV15 and TRBJ2-5; D is perhaps TRBD2 (6 bases). The CDR3 is 16 residues long. CDR1 is LNHNV, CDR2 YYDKDF, per germline (reference sequence). Trimming removed 1 base from V and 3 bases from J, with 15 bases in between. The chain's CDR3 is CATSRGTGTLEETQYF. CDR3 sequence (DNA): TGTGCCACCAGCAGAGGGACGGGGACTTTAGAAGAGACCCAGTACTTC.

The chain has TRBV19 and TRBJ1-5, with TRBD1 matching 9 bases. V was pared by 2 bases and J by 6 bases, with 14 bases of the junction left unmatched. The CDR3 runs to 18 residues. Germline CDR1 is LNHDA and CDR2 is SQIVND (reference sequence). In nucleotides, the CDR3 is TGTGCCAGTAGTATACCTATAACAGGGGGCGGTTGGGGTCAGCCCCAGCATTTT. This sequence encodes CASSIPITGGGWGQPQHF.

J is TRBJ2-7 and V is TRBV28; 14 bases are a match to TRBD2. CDR1 is MDHEN and CDR2 is SYDVKM in the germline V gene. With V trimmed by 4 bases and J by 0 bases, 5 bases remained unmatched. The CDR3 runs to 17 residues. The CDR3 loop is CASSSGGTSGSSYEQYF. Here the CDR3 DNA reads TGTGCCAGCAGTTCCGGCGGGACTAGCGGGAGCTCCTACGAGCAGTACTTC.

This clone was counted only a few times. The chain is built from TRBV12-5 and TRBJ2-7; 9 bases fit TRBD1. The CDR3 is 14 residues long. Germline V CDR1 and CDR2: LGHNT, FRNRAP. The junction had 8 bases not matched to a gene; V was cut back by 7 bases and J by 4 bases. The CDR3 protein is CASAQGQGLYEQYF. In DNA form, the CDR3 reads TGTGCTAGTGCCCAGGGACAGGGATTGTACGAGCAGTACTTC.

V is TRBV23-1 and J is TRBJ1-2; D is perhaps TRBD1 (6 bases). TRBV23-1 is known as an ORF, though its function is uncertain. Trimming took off 2 bases at V and 0 bases at J, with 13 bases between the two ends. There are 16 residues in the CDR3. The CDR3 is CASSQNEGQTNYGYTF. In nucleotides, the CDR3 is TGCGCCAGCAGTCAAAACGAAGGACAGACTAACTATGGCTACACCTTC.

This clone has more than one count but fewer than ten. V usage is TRBV29-1 and J usage is TRBJ1-2; 7 bases fit TRBD1. The CDR3 totals 16 residues. The V gene's germline CDR1 is SQVTM and CDR2 ANQGSEA. V lost 4 bases and J lost 2; bases outside the gene matches: 13. The CDR3 nucleotides are TGCAGCGTTGCCGGCTTCCCGGGGACAGTCAACTATGGCTACACCTTC. This gives the protein CSVAGFPGTVNYGYTF.

This sequence joins TRBV6-6 and TRBJ2-6, with D tentatively TRBD1 (6 bases). V lost 4 bases and J 9 bases, leaving 13 bases between the germline ends. Germline V gene data show CDR1 as MNHNY and CDR2 as SVGAGI (reference sequence). This CDR3 region has 14 residues. The CDR3 DNA is TGTGCCAGCAGTTTCCCTGGCAGGGGCAACGTCCTGACTTTC. It translates to CASSFPGRGNVLTF.

This clone has just a few counts. The V call is TRBV29-1, the J call TRBJ2-2, with D possibly matching TRBD1 (6 bases). Looked up from germline, CDR1 is SQVTM and CDR2 is ANQGSEA. The CDR3 is made up of 15 amino acids. The V gene lost 2 bases and the J gene lost 2 bases, with 12 bases spanning the gap. For the CDR3, the DNA is TGCAGCGTTGAATCGGCAGGGGCTAACACCGGGGAGCTGTTTTTT. The encoded protein is CSVESAGANTGELFF.

The chain uses TRBV19 and TRBJ2-1, with TRBD2 as a possible D gene (6 bases). The CDR3 is 14 amino acids. The V and J ends lost 4 bases and 6 bases respectively, with 13 bases between them. CDR1 and CDR2 (germline): LNHDA, SQIVND (reference sequence). The CDR3 DNA sequence: TGTGCCAGTAGTACCCTCCTAGCGAGCAATGAGCAGTTCTTC. Protein: CASSTLLASNEQFF.

This clone came up a few times. The gene calls are TRBV5-4 and TRBJ2-3; unclear D gene. Trimming pared 4 bases from V and 2 bases from J, leaving 5 bases between. CDR1 is SGHNT, CDR2 YYREEE, per germline (reference sequence). This CDR3 comprises 12 residues. The CDR3, as DNA: TGTGCCAGCAGCCTAAACACAGATACGCAGTATTTT. Translation: CASSLNTDTQYF.

Regarding this clone: The sample has other DNA sequences that encode this CDR3 too. V usage is TRBV4-3 and J usage is TRBJ2-7, with TRBD2 identical over 11 bases. The CDR3 is made up of 15 amino acids. Germline lookup yields CDR1 LGHNA and CDR2 YSLEER. V lost 1 base, J lost 6 bases, and 5 bases stayed unmatched. In DNA form, the CDR3 reads TGCGCCAGCAGCCAAGTTTGGCTAGCGGGGGGCGAGCAGTACTTC. It yields the protein CASSQVWLAGGEQYF.

This chain joins TRBV28 and TRBJ1-4; D gene uncertain. The CDR3 loop spans 16 amino acids. V lost 5 bases to trimming and J lost 4 bases, with 17 bases between them. Germline V lookup: CDR1 MDHEN, CDR2 SYDVKM. The CDR3 is CASSPVWNSFNEKLFF. The CDR3 coding sequence is TGTGCCAGCAGTCCCGTATGGAACAGTTTTAATGAAAAACTGTTTTTT.

This chain uses TRBV30 with TRBJ1-2; possibly TRBD1 for D (6 bases). CDR3 length: 12 amino acids. Trimming left V 0 bases short and J 8 bases short, with 10 bases between. Germline CDR1 reads GTSNPN; CDR2 reads SVGIG (reference sequence). The CDR3 sequence: CAWSVAGAGYTF. Here the CDR3 DNA reads TGTGCCTGGAGTGTGGCAGGGGCCGGCTACACCTTC.

The chain combines TRBV4-1 with TRBJ2-2; the D gene is possibly TRBD2 (6 bases). Germline CDR1 is MGHRA and CDR2 is YSYEKL. Trimming shortened V by 3 bases and J by 1 base, and 15 bases separated the two germline ends. The CDR3 has 17 residues. The CDR3: CASSHGRGPRNTGELFF. The CDR3 DNA follows: TGCGCCAGCAGCCACGGGCGGGGACCTCGGAACACCGGGGAGCTGTTTTTT.

The rearrangement uses TRBV18 and TRBJ1-5; D gene uncertain. Germline V gene data show CDR1 as KGHSH and CDR2 as LQKENI. V was cut by 3 bases and J by 5 bases, with 8 bases left in between. The CDR3 is 13 amino acids. CDR3 nucleotide sequence: TGTGCCAGCTCACCCGGGAACGATCAGCCCCAGCATTTT. Its protein is CASSPGNDQPQHF.

In DNA form, the CDR3 reads TGTGCCAGCAGCGCCCACAAATGGAGCGGTGAAGCTTTCTTT. It yields the protein CASSAHKWSGEAFF. The chain links TRBV11-2 to TRBJ1-1, with unresolved D. Trimming took off 5 bases at V and 7 bases at J, with 17 bases between the two ends. CDR1 and CDR2 (germline): SGHAT, FQNNGV. The CDR3 runs to 14 residues.

Comments on this clone: The same CDR3 can be traced to other DNA sequences in this sample. The genes are TRBV9 and TRBJ1-1, with 8 nucleotides matching TRBD1. V lost 2 bases to trimming and J lost 1 base; unmatched junction nucleotides: 1. CDR1 SGDLS and CDR2 YYNGEE come from the germline V gene. This CDR3 has 14 residues. The chain's CDR3 is CASSVGQGNTEAFF. CDR3 coding DNA: TGTGCCAGCAGCGTCGGACAGGGGAACACTGAAGCTTTCTTT.